One sample yielded the 22 T cell receptor beta chains listed below, sequenced in a study of T cell repertoires in aging, cancer and after chemotherapy. Peripheral blood genomic DNA, not sorted cells or RNA, was the template. Rearranged V-D-J TRB sequences were amplified with a mixed TRB-A/B primer pool. TCRdb re-called the multiplex PCR reads through MiXCR, storing one row per CDR3 protein. The profile shows about 5,000 distinct CDR3 sequences, roughly 35% of them singletons. Material: blood. Source of these receptors: a human donor with a blood cancer.

This clonotype was counted between two and nine times. V usage is TRBV27 and J usage is TRBJ2-1; weak D call: TRBD1 (6 bases). Trimming took off 5 bases at V and 0 bases at J, with 14 bases between the two ends. The V gene's germline CDR1 is MNHEY and CDR2 SMNVEV (reference sequence). This CDR3 spans 16 amino acids. CDR3 sequence (DNA): TGTGCCAGCAGTCCTGGACAGAGCCGCTCCTACAATGAGCAGTTCTTC. It codes for CASSPGQSRSYNEQFF.

The chain uses TRBV19 and TRBJ1-1; no reliable D call. This CDR3 region has 13 residues. Trimming took 8 bases from V and 1 from J, leaving 11 bases between them. Looked up from germline, CDR1 is LNHDA and CDR2 is SQIVND (reference sequence). The chain's CDR3 is CASLGKTNTEAFF. The CDR3 DNA follows: TGTGCCAGTCTGGGCAAAACGAACACTGAAGCTTTCTTT. Combining the CDR3 with reference TRBV19 and TRBJ1-1 gives the whole variable domain DGGITQSPKYLFRKEGQNVTLSCEQNLNHDAMYWYRQDPGQGLRLIYYSQIVNDFQKGDIAEGYSVSREKKESFPLTVTSAQKNPTAFYLCASLGKTNTEAFFGQGTRLTVV.

The chain joins TRBV6-5 to TRBJ2-7, with D possibly being TRBD2 (7 bases). CDR1 and CDR2 from the germline V gene are MNHEY and SVGAGI. Trimming took off 0 bases at V and 8 bases at J, with 17 bases between the two ends. This CDR3 comprises 15 residues. The CDR3 spells CASSYSGGRAFQQYF. DNA for the CDR3: TGTGCCAGCAGTTACTCGGGGGGGCGGGCTTTTCAGCAGTACTTC.

The rearrangement uses TRBV6-2 or TRBV6-3 and TRBJ1-2; 8 bases line up with TRBD1. Trimming removed 3 bases from V and 1 base from J; junction bases left unmatched: 10. The CDR3 runs to 17 residues. Germline V CDR1 and CDR2: MNHEY, SVGEGT. CDR3 region: CASSYNPGTGLNYGYTF. The CDR3 coding sequence is TGTGCCAGCAGTTATAACCCCGGGACAGGACTTAACTATGGCTACACCTTC.

This chain connects TRBV20-1 to TRBJ1-2; 7 bases are a match to TRBD1. Trimming at V came to 7 bases and at J to 0 bases, leaving 8 bases not matched to a gene. The length of the CDR3 is 14 residues. CDR1 is DFQATT, CDR2 SNEGSKA, per germline (reference sequence). The CDR3 DNA is TGCAGTGTTTACTTACAGGGGACTAACTATGGCTACACCTTC. Protein product: CSVYLQGTNYGYTF.

This clonotype was recorded a few times. This chain joins TRBV12-3 or TRBV12-4 and TRBJ1-5; D is unresolved. The germline V and J ends were trimmed by 4 bases and 0 bases, with 4 bases remaining between them. The CDR3 consists of 13 residues. CDR3 coding DNA: TGTGCCAGCAGTTACCATAGCAATCAGCCCCAGCATTTT. Encoded protein: CASSYHSNQPQHF.

The J gene is TRBJ2-1, the V gene TRBV5-6; possibly TRBD2 for D (5 bases). V gave up 4 bases and J gave up 5 bases, with 19 bases separating them. The CDR3 totals 16 residues. CDR1 SGHDT and CDR2 YYEEEE come from the germline V gene. CDR3 protein: CASSLGLVGVDNEQFF. CDR3 sequence (DNA): TGTGCCAGCAGCCTTGGACTGGTTGGGGTAGACAATGAGCAGTTCTTC.

This clonotype is labeled as medium-sized (0.01 to 0.1%). CDR3 protein: CAIRDQGSTDTQYF. CDR3 DNA: TGTGCCATCAGAGATCAGGGGAGCACAGATACGCAGTATTTT. The gene calls are TRBV10-3 and TRBJ2-3; D perhaps matches TRBD1 (6 bases). V lost 6 bases and J lost 0, with 10 bases in between. The germline gives CDR1 ENHRY, CDR2 SYGVKD. This CDR3 comprises 14 residues.

This clonotype was detected a few times. This rearrangement joins TRBV19 to TRBJ2-3; 7 positions agree with TRBD2. The CDR3 length is 15 residues. With V trimmed by 1 base and J by 0 bases, 1 base remained unmatched. CDR1 and CDR2 (germline): LNHDA, SQIVND (reference sequence). The CDR3 loop reads CASSIGGGSTDTQYF. The CDR3 region has the DNA TGTGCCAGTAGTATAGGCGGGGGAAGCACAGATACGCAGTATTTT.

This clonotype is termed medium-sized. The chain links TRBV6-1 to TRBJ2-2, with D maybe TRBD1 (5 bases). The V end was cut by 8 bases, the J end by 7 bases, with 20 bases between. Germline CDR1 MNHNS, CDR2 SASEGT. This CDR3 comprises 15 residues. The CDR3 reads CASVYRTNGNGELFF. The CDR3 DNA is TGTGCCAGCGTCTACCGGACAAACGGAAACGGGGAGCTGTTTTTT.

The chain has TRBV30 and TRBJ2-7; no definite D call. This CDR3 contains 13 residues. The V end lost 2 bases, the J end lost 6 bases, and 14 bases lay between the germline ends. CDR1 and CDR2 from the germline V gene are GTSNPN and SVGIG (reference sequence). CDR3 in DNA: TGTGCCTGGAGTCGTCCCCCTAGGCGCGAGCAGTACTTC. Translation: CAWSRPPRREQYF.

Sample share makes this clonotype medium-sized. The chain has TRBV29-1 and TRBJ2-7, with 10 bases that match TRBD2. With 2 bases clipped from V and 4 bases from J, the junction kept 8 bases outside the gene matches. The CDR3 extends over 15 amino acids. CDR1 SQVTM and CDR2 ANQGSEA come from the germline V gene. The CDR3 protein is CSVEYLAGASYEQYF. CDR3 coding DNA: TGCAGCGTTGAATACCTAGCGGGGGCCTCTTACGAGCAGTACTTC.

The genes are TRBV25-1 and TRBJ1-1; 7 positions agree with TRBD1. The CDR3 is 14 amino acids. Germline CDR1 reads MGHDK; CDR2 reads SYGVNS. The trim removed 6 bases at V and 1 base at J, leaving 5 bases unmatched. Here the CDR3 DNA reads TGTGCCAGCAGAAGGACAGGCTGGAACACTGAAGCTTTCTTT. It codes for CASRRTGWNTEAFF.

The chain has TRBV29-1 and TRBJ2-5, with 11 bases aligning to TRBD1. The germline V gene encodes CDR1 SQVTM and CDR2 ANQGSEA. The CDR3 is made up of 14 amino acids. After removal of 4 bases from V and 5 bases from J, the junction contained 6 bases not matched to a gene. The CDR3 bases are TGCAGCGTTGGGACAGGGGGCGCGGGGGAGACCCAGTACTTC. This translates into CSVGTGGAGETQYF.

By proportion, this clonotype is medium-sized. The rearrangement uses TRBV15 and TRBJ1-4, with D maybe TRBD1 (6 bases). The CDR3 sequence is 14 residues long. The germline V gene has CDR1 LNHNV and CDR2 YYDKDF (reference sequence). The ends were cut back, 5 bases at V and 7 bases at J, with 14 bases in the middle. The CDR3 here is CATSAGQGPEKLFF. For the CDR3, the DNA is TGTGCCACCAGCGCGGGCCAGGGGCCTGAAAAACTGTTTTTT.

This clonotype came up a few times. The chain is built from TRBV6-2 or TRBV6-3 and TRBJ2-7; D may be TRBD1 or TRBD2 (5 bases each). Germline V CDR1 and CDR2: MNHEY, SVGEGT. V was cut by 6 bases and J by 4 bases, with 10 bases left in between. This CDR3 contains 12 residues. CDR3 coding DNA: TGTGCCAGCAGGAGGGGTCTGTACGAGCAGTACTTC. Its translation: CASRRGLYEQYF.

The rearrangement links TRBV6-5 to TRBJ2-7; D is ambiguous. V was cut by 4 bases and J by 6 bases, with 7 bases left in between. CDR1 and CDR2 from the germline V gene are MNHEY and SVGAGI. CDR3 length: 11 amino acids. This CDR3 is CASSWAGEQYF. The DNA for the CDR3 is TGTGCCAGCAGTTGGGCCGGCGAGCAGTACTTC.

The chain joins TRBV5-5 to TRBJ2-7, with D tentatively TRBD1 (6 bases). The CDR3 has 17 residues. The germline V gene encodes CDR1 SGHKS and CDR2 YYEKEE (reference sequence). The ends were cut back, 3 bases at V and 0 bases at J, with 19 bases in the middle. CDR3 region: CASSSNARGFVSYEQYF. Here the CDR3 DNA reads TGTGCCAGCAGCTCCAATGCTAGGGGGTTTGTCTCCTACGAGCAGTACTTC.

The table lists this clonotype with a few counts. The CDR3 DNA follows: TGTGCCAGCAGTCCAAGTCCAACGACAGGGTCTAACTATGGCTACACCTTC. This codes for CASSPSPTTGSNYGYTF. The J gene is TRBJ1-2, the V gene TRBV6-4, with 7 bases aligning to TRBD1. The ends lost 5 bases at V and 0 bases at J; junction bases unmatched: 12. Germline CDR1 reads MRHNA; CDR2 reads SNTAGT. The CDR3 extends over 17 amino acids.

The chain employs TRBV5-5 and TRBJ1-6; a possible D gene is TRBD1 (6 bases). Germline CDR1 SGHKS, CDR2 YYEKEE (reference sequence). This CDR3 comprises 15 residues. The CDR3 here is CAFQRQASENSPLHF. CDR3 bases: TGTGCTTTCCAGCGACAGGCCAGCGAAAATTCACCCCTCCACTTT.

Relative to its sample, this clonotype is medium-sized (0.01 to 0.1%). The gene calls are TRBV29-1 and TRBJ2-7, with 8 bases fitting TRBD1. Germline lookup yields CDR1 SQVTM and CDR2 ANQGSEA. J was trimmed by 4 bases and V by 7 bases; bases with no gene match: 9. The CDR3 spans 13 residues. CDR3: CSARTGIPYEQYF. CDR3 nucleotides: TGCAGCGCCCGGACAGGGATCCCATACGAGCAGTACTTC.

This chain connects TRBV5-1 to TRBJ2-1, with 10 positions matching TRBD2. Germline CDR1 is SGHRS and CDR2 is YFSETQ. The CDR3 runs 14 residues. After removal of 7 bases from V and 4 bases from J, the junction contained 5 bases not matched to a gene. CDR3 DNA sequence: TGCGCCAGCGGGAATAGCGGGGGGTACAATGAGCAGTTCTTC. Protein: CASGNSGGYNEQFF.